This T cell receptor beta chain originates from a study of T cell repertoires in cytomegalovirus infection. Study-level information: Both CMV infection and a matching HLA type were indicated by public TCR beta signatures. Regarding the study as a whole: CMV-specific HLA-C-restricted TCR beta clonotypes dominated the ex vivo response.

CDR1 is SGHTA and CDR2 is FQGNSA in the germline V gene. The V and J ends lost 5 bases and 5 bases respectively, with 21 bases between them. The CDR3 runs 16 residues. This clonotype was seen a few times. Its target is unknown. TCRdb passed the reads through MiXCR, listing each CDR3 protein once. The sample records about 360,000 distinct CDR3 sequences, approximately 18% being singletons. V usage is TRBV7-2 and J usage is TRBJ2-5, with a tentative D call TRBD1 (6 bases). The TCR sequence derives from a human donor in good health (CMV status not recorded). Some clones in this sample may be carry-over from other donors' samples. The specimen sequenced was PBMCs. The CDR3 reads CASSLTTGTIRETQYF. The CDR3 DNA sequence: TGTGCCAGCAGCCTGACGACAGGAACGATCAGGGAGACCCAGTACTTC.